The 32 T cell receptor beta chains below come from one sample, sequenced in a study of blood T cell repertoires in COVID-19. The protocol was immunoSEQ multiplex PCR, while the TCRdb copy is restricted to in-frame clones and leaves out a portion. The sample includes almost 70,000 clones, about 91% of them seen just once. Material: peripheral blood. The receptors stem from an older woman with acute or convalescent COVID-19.

The chain joins TRBV5-1 to TRBJ1-1, with D tentatively TRBD1 (6 bases). CDR1 SGHRS and CDR2 YFSETQ come from the germline V gene. Trimming left V 5 bases short and J 3 bases short, with 14 bases between. The length of the CDR3 is 14 residues. The CDR3 coding sequence is TGCGCCAGCAGTTCAGGGGTCGGGGACACTGAAGCTTTCTTT. Translating it yields CASSSGVGDTEAFF.

J is TRBJ2-1 and V is TRBV27; TRBD2 matches at 13 bases. The CDR3 contains 15 residues. Trimming took 5 bases from V and 6 from J; bases not matched to a gene: 4. CDR1 and CDR2 from the germline V gene are MNHEY and SMNVEV (reference sequence). The CDR3 loop is CASSPGTSGINEQFF. CDR3 nucleotide sequence: TGTGCCAGCAGTCCTGGGACTAGCGGGATCAATGAGCAGTTCTTC.

The chain is built from TRBV28 and TRBJ2-3, with 7 bases fitting TRBD1. Germline V gene sequence: CDR1 MDHEN, CDR2 SYDVKM. The CDR3 is 16 amino acids. V shed 3 bases, J shed 6 bases, and the junction held 12 bases outside the gene matches. CDR3 protein: CASSFPLQGSGDTQYF. CDR3 in DNA: TGTGCCAGCAGTTTTCCCTTACAGGGGTCGGGGGATACGCAGTATTTT.

V is TRBV5-6 and J is TRBJ2-5; D possibly corresponds to TRBD1 (6 bases). This CDR3 contains 14 residues. The germline CDR1 and CDR2 sequences are SGHDT and YYEEEE. V gave up 2 bases and J gave up 4 bases, with 12 bases separating them. CDR3 nucleotide sequence: TGTGCCAGCAGCTTAGGGCAGGGGCTAGAGACCCAGTACTTC. It specifies CASSLGQGLETQYF.

This clone came up once. DNA for the CDR3: TGTGCCAGCAGTGTCGACTTTAACTATGGCTACACCTTC. Its translation is CASSVDFNYGYTF. The gene calls are TRBV2 and TRBJ1-2; D gene ambiguous. Germline loops: CDR1 SNHLY, CDR2 FYNNEI. There are 13 residues in the CDR3. V gave up 4 bases and J gave up 1 base, with 7 bases separating them.

This chain's CDR3 is CASSVQNEGYGYTF. CDR3 DNA: TGCGCCAGCAGCGTCCAGAATGAGGGCTATGGCTACACCTTC. The chain is built from TRBV5-1 and TRBJ1-2; D gene unclear. CDR1 is SGHRS and CDR2 is YFSETQ in the germline V gene. This CDR3 spans 14 amino acids. V was cut by 4 bases and J by 4 bases, with 14 bases left in between.

This sequence joins TRBV7-8 and TRBJ1-3; unclear D gene. Trimming left V 5 bases short and J 0 bases short, with 8 bases between. Germline V gene sequence: CDR1 SGHVS, CDR2 FQNEAQ. The CDR3 covers 14 residues. The CDR3 coding sequence is TGTGCCAGCAGCGCGGATAGCTCTGGAAACACCATATATTTT. Translated, it gives CASSADSSGNTIYF.

The V call is TRBV19, the J call TRBJ2-6; no reliable D call. The V end was cut by 1 base, the J end by 0 bases, with 4 bases between. In germline, CDR1 is LNHDA, CDR2 SQIVND (reference sequence). This CDR3 is built from 15 residues. The CDR3: CASSIVSSGANVLTF. The CDR3 DNA follows: TGTGCCAGTAGTATAGTGAGCTCTGGGGCCAACGTCCTGACTTTC.

The count of this clone is one. The rearrangement uses TRBV14 and TRBJ1-1; a weak D match, TRBD1 (5 bases). Looked up from germline, CDR1 is SGHDN and CDR2 is FVKESK. Trimming stripped 0 bases from V and 9 bases from J, with 14 bases between. The CDR3 totals 14 residues. CDR3 sequence reads: CASSQDMGTTKAFF. The CDR3 region has the DNA TGTGCCAGCAGCCAAGATATGGGGACTACTAAAGCTTTCTTT. Together with reference TRBV14 and TRBJ1-1, the CDR3 gives the full variable domain: EAGVTQFPSHSVIEKGQTVTLRCDPISGHDNLYWYRRVMGKEIKFLLHFVKESKQDESGMPNNRFLAERTGGTYSTLKVQPAELEDSGVYFCASSQDMGTTKAFFGQGTRLTVV.

The rearrangement links TRBV6-1 to TRBJ2-3; tentative D call: TRBD1 (6 bases). Trimming stripped 4 bases from V and 1 base from J, with 15 bases between. CDR3 size: 16 residues. The germline V gene encodes CDR1 MNHNS and CDR2 SASEGT. The CDR3 DNA follows: TGTGCCAGCAGTGCGGGATGGGGACAAGGCACAGATACGCAGTATTTT. This gives the protein CASSAGWGQGTDTQYF.

The CDR3 spells CASSLSSPYSGRAPYEQYF. CDR3 in DNA: TGTGCCAGCAGTTTATCGTCCCCCTATAGCGGGAGGGCCCCCTACGAGCAGTACTTC. The V call is TRBV27, the J call TRBJ2-7; TRBD2 matches at 11 bases. Germline values: CDR1 MNHEY, CDR2 SMNVEV (reference sequence). The CDR3 sequence is 19 residues long. V dropped 0 bases and J dropped 2; count of bases not matched to a gene: 12.

This chain uses TRBV28 with TRBJ2-1; 8 bases align to TRBD2. Germline-derived CDR1 and CDR2 are MDHEN and SYDVKM. J lost 7 bases, V lost 2 bases, and 4 bases had no gene match. CDR3 length equals 14 residues. The CDR3 nucleotides are TGTGCCAGCAGTTTACAGCGGGGGTCTAATGAGCAGTTCTTC. This sequence encodes CASSLQRGSNEQFF.

The chain has TRBV6-1 and TRBJ2-3, with TRBD1 matching 8 bases. Per germline, CDR1 MNHNS and CDR2 SASEGT. The CDR3 has 14 residues. Losses at the gene ends were 3 bases for V and 1 base for J; bases not matched to a gene: 0. The CDR3 is CASSETGGTDTQYF. The CDR3 coding sequence is TGTGCCAGCAGTGAGACAGGGGGCACAGATACGCAGTATTTT.

The rearrangement joins TRBV6-1 to TRBJ1-4; perhaps TRBD1 as D (6 bases). V was trimmed by 2 bases and J by 8 bases, leaving 18 bases between them. The germline gives CDR1 MNHNS, CDR2 SASEGT. CDR3 length: 16 residues. The CDR3 protein is CASSEFRQGRGEKLFF. The CDR3 region has the DNA TGTGCCAGCAGTGAATTCCGTCAGGGGCGGGGGGAAAAACTGTTTTTT.

The V and J genes are TRBV29-1 and TRBJ2-3; TRBD2 matches 8 bases. The germline V gene encodes CDR1 SQVTM and CDR2 ANQGSEA. With 6 bases clipped from V and 5 bases from J, the junction kept 10 bases outside the gene matches. The CDR3 is 14 amino acids. The CDR3 here is CSVRGVGNGDTQYF. CDR3 coding DNA: TGCAGCGTGCGGGGGGTGGGCAACGGAGATACGCAGTATTTT.

The rearrangement uses TRBV24-1 and TRBJ2-7; D gene ambiguous. V was trimmed by 3 bases and J by 5 bases, leaving 16 bases between them. Germline-derived CDR1 and CDR2 are KGHDR and SFDVKD. The CDR3 loop spans 15 amino acids. The CDR3 region is CATSDSLERPDEQYF. The CDR3, as DNA: TGTGCCACCAGTGATAGTCTGGAGAGACCGGACGAGCAGTACTTC.

This clone was counted only a few times. This chain uses TRBV24-1 with TRBJ2-2; D remains unclear. Trimming cost V 1 base and J 0 bases, with 5 bases left between them. The germline V gene encodes CDR1 KGHDR and CDR2 SFDVKD. The CDR3 length is 15 residues. The CDR3 here is CATSDFTANTGELFF. The DNA of the CDR3 is TGTGCCACCAGTGATTTCACAGCGAACACCGGGGAGCTGTTTTTT.

The chain has TRBV5-1 and TRBJ1-4, with D possibly TRBD1 on 6 matching bases. Trimming pared 0 bases from V and 8 bases from J, leaving 14 bases between. The V gene's germline CDR1 is SGHRS and CDR2 YFSETQ. The CDR3 is 15 residues long. Here the CDR3 reads CASSLVTGSQEKLFF. As DNA, the CDR3 is TGCGCCAGCAGCTTGGTGACAGGTTCCCAGGAAAAACTGTTTTTT.

The rearrangement joins TRBV7-9 to TRBJ1-1; TRBD1 aligns across 7 bases. Germline loops: CDR1 SEHNR, CDR2 FQNEAQ (reference sequence). The CDR3 contains 14 residues. Losses at the gene ends were 5 bases for V and 3 bases for J; bases not matched to a gene: 6. The DNA for the CDR3 is TGTGCCAGCAGCCCGACAGGGAAACACACTGAAGCTTTCTTT. It translates to CASSPTGKHTEAFF.

This clone occurred a few times. J is TRBJ2-7 and V is TRBV10-1; the D is unclear. Looked up from germline, CDR1 is WNHNN and CDR2 is SYGVQD (reference sequence). Trimming removed 2 bases at V and 4 bases at J, with 9 bases between. This CDR3 spans 13 amino acids. The CDR3 DNA sequence: TGCGCCAGCAGTGAGCCTCACACGTACGAGCAGTACTTC. Encoded protein: CASSEPHTYEQYF.

This clone appeared once. The chain recombines TRBV7-2 with TRBJ2-1, with 8 bases matching TRBD2. The CDR3 consists of 15 residues. Germline-derived CDR1 and CDR2 are SGHTA and FQGNSA. With V trimmed by 4 bases and J by 8 bases, 10 bases remained unmatched. CDR3 nucleotide sequence: TGTGCCAGCAGCTACAGCGGGGGTAGTACCCATGAGCAGTTCTTC. Protein sequence: CASSYSGGSTHEQFF.

The rearrangement uses TRBV29-1 and TRBJ1-2; 7 nucleotides line up with TRBD1. Trimming at V came to 6 bases and at J to 2 bases, leaving 6 bases not matched to a gene. The CDR3 has 13 residues. Germline loops: CDR1 SQVTM, CDR2 ANQGSEA. CDR3 nucleotides: TGCAGCGTGCTTCAACAGGGGAACTATGGCTACACCTTC. Protein product: CSVLQQGNYGYTF.

The chain uses TRBV11-3 and TRBJ2-6; 7 positions agree with TRBD2. CDR3 size: 15 residues. CDR1 and CDR2 (germline): SGHNT, YENEEA. With 3 bases clipped from V and 2 bases from J, the junction kept 1 base outside the gene matches. CDR3 protein: CASSLGGTGANVLTF. As DNA, the CDR3 is TGTGCCAGCAGCTTGGGGGGGACTGGGGCCAACGTCCTGACTTTC.

V is TRBV25-1 and J is TRBJ2-1, with 9 bases identical to TRBD2. Unmatched junction bases numbered 11, after V lost 8 bases and J lost 3 bases. Germline lookup yields CDR1 MGHDK and CDR2 SYGVNS. This CDR3 has 16 residues. In DNA, the CDR3 is TGTGCCAGCGATAGATGGGCTAGCGGGATCTACAATGAGCAGTTCTTC. It yields the protein CASDRWASGIYNEQFF.

The chain links TRBV4-2 to TRBJ2-3, with 8 bases lining up with TRBD2. The CDR3 sequence is 17 residues long. V lost 1 base, J lost 6 bases, and 12 bases stayed unmatched. CDR1 and CDR2 from the germline V gene are LGHNA and YNFKEQ. This CDR3 reads CASSQGPAGAQGDTQYF. For the CDR3, the DNA is TGTGCCAGCAGCCAAGGTCCAGCGGGAGCCCAAGGGGATACGCAGTATTTT.

This clone has a single count. V and J are TRBV9 and TRBJ1-6, with 7 bases fitting TRBD1. The ends lost 1 base at V and 4 bases at J; junction bases unmatched: 2. The CDR3 totals 15 residues. The germline gives CDR1 SGDLS, CDR2 YYNGEE. As DNA, the CDR3 is TGTGCCAGCAGCGTACAGGGGGGTTATAATTCACCCCTCCACTTT. Its protein is CASSVQGGYNSPLHF.

The chain uses TRBV18 and TRBJ2-1; tentatively, D is TRBD2 (5 bases). Trimming took 3 bases from V and 3 from J, leaving 12 bases between them. This CDR3 comprises 15 residues. Per the germline V gene, CDR1 is KGHSH and CDR2 is LQKENI. CDR3 in amino acids: CASSPPGGFYNEQFF. The CDR3, as DNA: TGTGCCAGCTCACCCCCCGGAGGTTTCTACAATGAGCAGTTCTTC.

This clone was observed a few times. The chain combines TRBV28 with TRBJ2-7, with TRBD2 matching 12 bases. J lost 0 bases, V lost 6 bases, and 3 bases had no gene match. Looked up from germline, CDR1 is MDHEN and CDR2 is SYDVKM. CDR3 size: 15 residues. CDR3 amino acids: CASRETSGSSYEQYF. For the CDR3, the DNA is TGTGCCAGCAGGGAGACTAGCGGGAGCTCCTACGAGCAGTACTTC. The variable domain in full, with the rest retrieved from reference TRBV28 and TRBJ2-7, is DVKVTQSSRYLVKRTGEKVFLECVQDMDHENMFWYRQDPGLGLRLIYFSYDVKMKEKGDIPEGYSVSREKKERFSLILESASTNQTSMYLCASRETSGSSYEQYFGPGTRLTVT.

The V gene is TRBV5-1, the J gene TRBJ2-3; 8 nucleotides align to TRBD2. The CDR3 covers 16 residues. Germline assignment: CDR1 SGHRS and CDR2 YFSETQ. After removal of 1 base from V and 5 bases from J, the junction contained 9 bases not matched to a gene. The chain's CDR3 is CASSLTIGGAEDTQYF. The DNA of the CDR3 is TGCGCCAGCAGCTTGACAATCGGGGGGGCCGAAGATACGCAGTATTTT.

The V and J genes are TRBV7-8 and TRBJ2-7; possible D gene TRBD2, 6 bases. CDR1 and CDR2 (germline): SGHVS, FQNEAQ. The CDR3 loop spans 14 amino acids. V was cut by 3 bases and J by 0 bases, with 9 bases left in between. In nucleotides, the CDR3 is TGTGCCAGCAGCTTTGCGGGGAACTCCTACGAGCAGTACTTC. Protein product: CASSFAGNSYEQYF. Together with reference TRBV7-8 and TRBJ2-7, the CDR3 gives the full variable domain: GAGVSQSPRYKVAKRGQDVALRCDPISGHVSLFWYQQALGQGPEFLTYFQNEAQLDKSGLPSDRFFAERPEGSVSTLKIQRTQQEDSAVYLCASSFAGNSYEQYFGPGTRLTVT.

The V call is TRBV6-5, the J call TRBJ1-2; 9 bases map to TRBD1. The germline V gene encodes CDR1 MNHEY and CDR2 SVGAGI. This CDR3 is built from 14 residues. V lost 6 bases and J lost 8; bases outside the gene matches: 10. The CDR3 nucleotides are TGTGCCAGCAGCCTACACTGGACAGGGGAAGGCTACACCTTC. Protein: CASSLHWTGEGYTF.

This clone is a singleton in its sample. The chain carries TRBV18 and TRBJ2-4, with 7 nucleotides matching TRBD2. With V trimmed by 2 bases and J by 1 base, 2 bases remained unmatched. The CDR3 contains 15 residues. Looked up from germline, CDR1 is KGHSH and CDR2 is LQKENI. The CDR3 protein is CASSPWEGAKNIQYF. Here the CDR3 DNA reads TGTGCCAGCTCACCATGGGAGGGGGCCAAAAACATTCAGTACTTC.